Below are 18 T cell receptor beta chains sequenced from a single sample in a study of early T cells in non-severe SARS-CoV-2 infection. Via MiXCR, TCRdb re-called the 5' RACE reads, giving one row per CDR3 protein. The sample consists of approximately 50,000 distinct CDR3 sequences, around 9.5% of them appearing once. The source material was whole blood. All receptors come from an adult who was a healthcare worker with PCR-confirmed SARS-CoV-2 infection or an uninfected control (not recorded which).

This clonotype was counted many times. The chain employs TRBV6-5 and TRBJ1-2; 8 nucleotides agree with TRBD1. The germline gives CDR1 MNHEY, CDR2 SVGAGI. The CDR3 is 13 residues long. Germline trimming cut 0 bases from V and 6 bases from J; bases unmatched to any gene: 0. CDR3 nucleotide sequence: TGTGCCAGCAGTTACTCGACAGGGGATGGCTACACCTTC. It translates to CASSYSTGDGYTF.

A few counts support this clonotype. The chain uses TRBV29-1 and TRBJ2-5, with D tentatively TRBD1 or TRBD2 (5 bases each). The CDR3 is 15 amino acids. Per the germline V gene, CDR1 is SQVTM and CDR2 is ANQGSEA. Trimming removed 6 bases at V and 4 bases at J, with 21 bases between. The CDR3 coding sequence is TGCAGCGTGATTCGGGACGGTAGAATGTCAGAGACCCAGTACTTC. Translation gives CSVIRDGRMSETQYF.

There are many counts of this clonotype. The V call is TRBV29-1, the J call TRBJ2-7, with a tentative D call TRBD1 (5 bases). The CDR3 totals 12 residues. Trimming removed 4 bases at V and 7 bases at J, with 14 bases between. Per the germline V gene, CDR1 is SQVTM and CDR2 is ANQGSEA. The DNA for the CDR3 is TGCAGCGTTGGAGCAGGGATGGGGGAGCAGTACTTC. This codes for CSVGAGMGEQYF.

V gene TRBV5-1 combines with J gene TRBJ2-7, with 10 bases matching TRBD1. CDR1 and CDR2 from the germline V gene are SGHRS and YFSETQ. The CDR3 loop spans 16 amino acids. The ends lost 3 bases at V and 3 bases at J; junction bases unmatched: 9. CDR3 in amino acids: CASSSPGTGAFYEQYF. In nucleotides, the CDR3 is TGCGCCAGCAGCTCTCCCGGGACAGGGGCGTTCTACGAGCAGTACTTC.

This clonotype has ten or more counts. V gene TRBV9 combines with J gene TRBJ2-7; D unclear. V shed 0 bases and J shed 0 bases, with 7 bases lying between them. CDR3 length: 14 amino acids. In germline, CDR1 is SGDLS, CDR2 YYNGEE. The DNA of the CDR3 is TGTGCCAGCAGCGTAGTGGCAGCCTCCTACGAGCAGTACTTC. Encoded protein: CASSVVAASYEQYF. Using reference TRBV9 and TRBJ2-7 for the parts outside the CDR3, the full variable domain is DSGVTQTPKHLITATGQRVTLRCSPRSGDLSVYWYQQSLDQGLQFLIQYYNGEERAKGNILERFSAQQFPDLHSELNLSSLELGDSALYFCASSVVAASYEQYFGPGTRLTVT.

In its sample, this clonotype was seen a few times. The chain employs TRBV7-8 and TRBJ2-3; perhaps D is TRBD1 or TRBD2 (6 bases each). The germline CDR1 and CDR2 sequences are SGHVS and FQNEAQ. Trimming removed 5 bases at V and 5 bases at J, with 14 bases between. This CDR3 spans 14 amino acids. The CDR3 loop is CASSPGAAGDTQYF. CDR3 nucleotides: TGTGCCAGCAGCCCGGGGGCCGCCGGAGATACGCAGTATTTT.

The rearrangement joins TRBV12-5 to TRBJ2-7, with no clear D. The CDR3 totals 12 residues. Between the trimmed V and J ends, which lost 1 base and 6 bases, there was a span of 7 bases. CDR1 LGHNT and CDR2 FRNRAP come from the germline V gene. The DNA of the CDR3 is TGTGCTAGTGGTTTGGGGACGTTCGAGCAGTACTTC. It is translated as CASGLGTFEQYF.

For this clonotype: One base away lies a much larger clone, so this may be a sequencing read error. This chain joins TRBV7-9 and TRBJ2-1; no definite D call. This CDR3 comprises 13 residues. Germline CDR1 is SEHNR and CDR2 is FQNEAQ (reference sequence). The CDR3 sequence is CVSSFSQFNEQFF. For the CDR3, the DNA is TGTGTCAGCAGCTTTTCTCAATTCAATGAGCAGTTCTTC.

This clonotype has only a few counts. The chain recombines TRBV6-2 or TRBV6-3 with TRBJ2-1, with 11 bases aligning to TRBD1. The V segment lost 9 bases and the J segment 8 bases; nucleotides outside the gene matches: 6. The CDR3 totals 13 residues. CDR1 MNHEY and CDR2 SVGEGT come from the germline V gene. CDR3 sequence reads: CASLGQGVHEQFF. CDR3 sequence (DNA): TGTGCCAGTCTGGGACAGGGGGTTCATGAGCAGTTCTTC.

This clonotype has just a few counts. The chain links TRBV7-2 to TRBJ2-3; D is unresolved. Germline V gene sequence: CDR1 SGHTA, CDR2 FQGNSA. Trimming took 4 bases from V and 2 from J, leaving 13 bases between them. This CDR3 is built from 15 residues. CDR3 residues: CASSSSTLNTDTQYF. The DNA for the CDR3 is TGTGCCAGCAGCTCATCTACCCTCAACACAGATACGCAGTATTTT.

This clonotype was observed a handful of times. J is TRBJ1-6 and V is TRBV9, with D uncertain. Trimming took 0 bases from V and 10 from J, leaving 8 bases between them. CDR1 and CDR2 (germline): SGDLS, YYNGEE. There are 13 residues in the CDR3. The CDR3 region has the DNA TGTGCCAGCAGCGTAGCTACGGGATCACCCCTCCACTTT. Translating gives CASSVATGSPLHF. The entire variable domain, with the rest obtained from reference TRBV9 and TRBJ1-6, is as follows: DSGVTQTPKHLITATGQRVTLRCSPRSGDLSVYWYQQSLDQGLQFLIQYYNGEERAKGNILERFSAQQFPDLHSELNLSSLELGDSALYFCASSVATGSPLHFGNGTRLTVT.

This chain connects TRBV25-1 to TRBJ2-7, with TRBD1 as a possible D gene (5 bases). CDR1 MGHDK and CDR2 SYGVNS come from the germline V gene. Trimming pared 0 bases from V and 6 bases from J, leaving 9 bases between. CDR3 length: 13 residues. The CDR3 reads CASSEYIRGEQYF. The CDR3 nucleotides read TGTGCCAGCAGTGAATATATAAGGGGCGAGCAGTACTTC.

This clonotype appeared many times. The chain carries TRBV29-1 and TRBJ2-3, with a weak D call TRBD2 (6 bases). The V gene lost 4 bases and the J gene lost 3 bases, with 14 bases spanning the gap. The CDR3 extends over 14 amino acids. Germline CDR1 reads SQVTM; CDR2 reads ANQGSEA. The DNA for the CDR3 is TGCAGCGTTGGGCGGGACGGAAGGACAGATACGCAGTATTTT. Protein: CSVGRDGRTDTQYF.

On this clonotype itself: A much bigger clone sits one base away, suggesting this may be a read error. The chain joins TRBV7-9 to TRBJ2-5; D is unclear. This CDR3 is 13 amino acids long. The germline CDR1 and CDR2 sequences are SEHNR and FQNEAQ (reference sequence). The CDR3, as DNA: TGTGTCAGCAGCTTAGTTAAAAGAGAGACCCAGTACTTC. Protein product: CVSSLVKRETQYF.

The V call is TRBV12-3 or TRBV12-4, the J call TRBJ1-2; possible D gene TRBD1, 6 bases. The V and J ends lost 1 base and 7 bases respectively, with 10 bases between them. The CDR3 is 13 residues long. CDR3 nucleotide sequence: TGTGCCAGCAGTTTAGGTACAGGGTTTGGCTACACCTTC. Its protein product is CASSLGTGFGYTF.

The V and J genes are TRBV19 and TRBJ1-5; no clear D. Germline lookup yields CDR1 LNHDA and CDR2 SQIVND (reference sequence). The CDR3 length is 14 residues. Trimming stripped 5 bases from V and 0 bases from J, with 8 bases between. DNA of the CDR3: TGTGCCAGTAGTTCACGGAGTAGCAATCAGCCCCAGCATTTT. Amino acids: CASSSRSSNQPQHF.

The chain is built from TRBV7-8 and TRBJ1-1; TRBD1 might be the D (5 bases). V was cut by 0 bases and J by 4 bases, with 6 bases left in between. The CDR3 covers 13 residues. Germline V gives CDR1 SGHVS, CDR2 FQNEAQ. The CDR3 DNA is TGTGCCAGCAGCTTAGCCGGGGCCACTGAAGCTTTCTTT. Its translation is CASSLAGATEAFF. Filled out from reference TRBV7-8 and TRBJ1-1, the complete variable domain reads GAGVSQSPRYKVAKRGQDVALRCDPISGHVSLFWYQQALGQGPEFLTYFQNEAQLDKSGLPSDRFFAERPEGSVSTLKIQRTQQEDSAVYLCASSLAGATEAFFGQGTRLTVV.

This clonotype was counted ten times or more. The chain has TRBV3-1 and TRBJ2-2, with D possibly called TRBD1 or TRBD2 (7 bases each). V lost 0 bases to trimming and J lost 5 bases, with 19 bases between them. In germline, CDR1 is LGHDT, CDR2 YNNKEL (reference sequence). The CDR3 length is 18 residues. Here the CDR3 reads CASSQDRWGGQITGELFF. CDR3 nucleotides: TGTGCCAGCAGCCAAGATCGCTGGGGGGGACAGATAACCGGGGAGCTGTTTTTT.